This entry lists 23 T cell receptor beta chains sequenced from one sample in a study of blood T cell repertoires in COVID-19. Measured with immunoSEQ multiplex PCR; TCRdb has only the in-frame clones, and not every one. This repertoire shows some 350,000 clones, roughly 90% found once; its top ten account for about 3%. The sample taken for sequencing was peripheral blood. The receptor set was obtained from a woman aged 25 to 39 with COVID-19, enrolled during active disease.

This clone appeared once. The chain is built from TRBV6-5 and TRBJ1-2; 11 bases align to TRBD1. After removal of 2 bases from V and 4 bases from J, the junction contained 6 bases not matched to a gene. CDR3 length equals 16 residues. The germline V gene encodes CDR1 MNHEY and CDR2 SVGAGI. CDR3 sequence (DNA): TGTGCCAGCAGTTACGTCGGCGGGACAGGGGGCTATGGCTACACCTTC. Its protein product is CASSYVGGTGGYGYTF.

This chain links TRBV11-2 with TRBJ2-1, with D maybe TRBD2 (6 bases). In germline, CDR1 is SGHAT, CDR2 FQNNGV. This CDR3 spans 16 amino acids. The V gene lost 5 bases and the J gene lost 8 bases, with 22 bases spanning the gap. Here the CDR3 reads CASSLRGGTGKDEQFF. The CDR3 DNA sequence: TGTGCCAGCAGCCTACGAGGAGGGACTGGCAAAGATGAGCAGTTCTTC.

The chain uses TRBV10-1 and TRBJ2-1, with unresolved D. Deletions cut 3 bases from V and 8 bases from J, with 8 bases between. The germline gives CDR1 WNHNN, CDR2 SYGVQD (reference sequence). The CDR3 consists of 12 residues. Written as DNA, the CDR3 is TGCGCCAGCAGTGATTTGGCCCATGAGCAGTTCTTC. Encoded protein: CASSDLAHEQFF.

J is TRBJ2-2 and V is TRBV27, with D unclear. Deletions cut 7 bases from V and 3 bases from J, with 24 bases between. The length of the CDR3 is 18 residues. Germline V gene data show CDR1 as MNHEY and CDR2 as SMNVEV (reference sequence). The CDR3: CASTIQFPSTMDTGELFF. In nucleotides, the CDR3 is TGTGCCAGCACCATACAGTTCCCAAGCACGATGGACACCGGGGAGCTGTTTTTT.

The V and J genes are TRBV2 and TRBJ2-1; a weak D match, TRBD2 (5 bases). Trimming pared 4 bases from V and 15 bases from J, leaving 19 bases between. Germline V CDR1 and CDR2: SNHLY, FYNNEI. The CDR3 runs 13 residues. The chain's CDR3 is CASSVSDYLERFF. CDR3 nucleotide sequence: TGTGCCAGCAGTGTATCAGACTACCTGGAACGGTTCTTC.

The genes are TRBV6-5 and TRBJ2-3; 8 bases match TRBD1. V was clipped by 5 bases and J by 2 bases; unmatched bases: 3. CDR1 is MNHEY and CDR2 is SVGAGI in the germline V gene. The CDR3 is 14 residues long. The CDR3 nucleotides read TGTGCCAGCAGTCCGGGACAGGACACAGATACGCAGTATTTT. It yields the protein CASSPGQDTDTQYF.

The chain joins TRBV30 to TRBJ1-2; D is possibly TRBD1 (5 bases). V was trimmed by 1 base and J by 9 bases, leaving 12 bases between them. CDR3 length: 12 residues. Germline V gene data show CDR1 as GTSNPN and CDR2 as SVGIG (reference sequence). The CDR3 DNA reads as TGTGCCTGGAGTGGTATCGCAGGGCGCTACACCTTC. Translating it yields CAWSGIAGRYTF.

CDR3 region: CAWSVWQGPDWEKLFF. CDR3 coding DNA: TGTGCCTGGAGTGTCTGGCAGGGTCCTGATTGGGAAAAACTGTTTTTT. V is TRBV30 and J is TRBJ1-4; TRBD1 might be the D (5 bases). This CDR3 region has 16 residues. V shed 0 bases and J shed 8 bases, with 19 bases lying between them. Germline assignment: CDR1 GTSNPN and CDR2 SVGIG (reference sequence).

This chain joins TRBV6-2 or TRBV6-3 and TRBJ2-1, with D possibly matching TRBD1 (5 bases). The V gene lost 6 bases and the J gene lost 9 bases, with 18 bases spanning the gap. The germline V gene encodes CDR1 MNHEY and CDR2 SVGEGT. The CDR3 is 14 residues long. The CDR3: CASSPRPGSGEQFF. The CDR3, as DNA: TGTGCCAGCAGCCCCCGCCCAGGGTCTGGTGAGCAGTTCTTC.

The chain recombines TRBV5-1 with TRBJ1-2; tentatively, D is TRBD1 (5 bases). V was clipped by 0 bases and J by 3 bases, with 6 bases between them. The length of the CDR3 is 13 residues. Germline loops: CDR1 SGHRS, CDR2 YFSETQ. The chain's CDR3 is CASSLEGDYGYTF. DNA for the CDR3: TGCGCCAGCAGCTTGGAAGGGGACTATGGCTACACCTTC.

The chain is built from TRBV4-1 and TRBJ2-1; TRBD2 might be the D (5 bases). V was trimmed by 1 base and J by 6 bases, leaving 7 bases between them. Germline V CDR1 and CDR2: MGHRA, YSYEKL. CDR3 length: 13 amino acids. The CDR3 bases are TGCGCCAGCAGCCAAGTGGGGAGCAATGAGCAGTTCTTC. Translation gives CASSQVGSNEQFF.

In this sample, this clone turned up once. CDR3 loop: CASRRSGGQGDTQYF. The CDR3, as DNA: TGTGCCAGCAGACGTAGCGGGGGGCAAGGAGATACGCAGTATTTT. This rearrangement joins TRBV6-5 to TRBJ2-3; 10 nucleotides match TRBD2. The CDR3 contains 15 residues. J lost 5 bases, V lost 6 bases, and 8 bases had no gene match. The V gene's germline CDR1 is MNHEY and CDR2 SVGAGI.

The rearrangement joins TRBV5-8 to TRBJ1-4; 7 positions agree with TRBD1. Trimming cost V 2 bases and J 5 bases; bases outside gene matches: 6. The CDR3 runs to 15 residues. The germline CDR1 and CDR2 sequences are SGHTS and YDEGEE. The CDR3 protein is CASSFGDSQNEKLFF. The CDR3 nucleotides read TGTGCCAGCAGCTTTGGGGACAGCCAAAATGAAAAACTGTTTTTT.

This clone was detected once. The V gene is TRBV6-5, the J gene TRBJ2-7; 10 positions match TRBD1. Losses at the gene ends were 4 bases for V and 3 bases for J; bases not matched to a gene: 9. Germline loops: CDR1 MNHEY, CDR2 SVGAGI. The length of the CDR3 is 16 residues. The CDR3 here is CASSSLGTGVNYEQYF. CDR3 nucleotides: TGTGCCAGCAGTTCGCTAGGGACAGGGGTTAACTACGAGCAGTACTTC.

The V and J genes are TRBV5-4 and TRBJ1-4; 9 positions match TRBD1. This CDR3 comprises 16 residues. Germline V gene sequence: CDR1 SGHNT, CDR2 YYREEE (reference sequence). The V gene end was trimmed by 5 bases and the J gene end by 1 base; junction bases not matched to a gene: 6. The CDR3 spells CASSRDRDVTNEKLFF. The CDR3 DNA reads as TGTGCCAGCAGTCGGGACAGGGATGTAACTAATGAAAAACTGTTTTTT.

The chain is built from TRBV12-2 and TRBJ2-7; the table's D call, TRBD1, was not checked against the DNA. TRBV12-2 has pseudogene status. The CDR3 length is 15 residues. For the CDR3, the DNA is TGTGCAAGTCGCCCATTCTATCTTACAGGGGACGAGCAGTACTTC. Amino acids: CASRPFYLTGDEQYF.

The J gene is TRBJ2-1, the V gene TRBV11-2, with D maybe TRBD2 (6 bases). CDR3 length: 17 amino acids. Trimming removed 5 bases from V and 10 bases from J, with 27 bases in between. The germline V gene has CDR1 SGHAT and CDR2 FQNNGV. CDR3 protein: CASSRIRRRDSINEQFF. The DNA for the CDR3 is TGTGCCAGCAGCCGCATACGACGCCGGGACTCGATCAACGAGCAGTTCTTC.

V is TRBV2 and J is TRBJ2-1; 10 nucleotides match TRBD2. CDR3 length: 18 amino acids. Germline trimming cut 10 bases from V and 0 bases from J; bases unmatched to any gene: 15. Germline assignment: CDR1 SNHLY and CDR2 FYNNEI. The CDR3 region is CATKGGLAGVPSYNEQFF. The CDR3, as DNA: TGTGCCACCAAAGGGGGGCTAGCGGGGGTTCCCTCCTACAATGAGCAGTTCTTC.

The J gene is TRBJ1-2, the V gene TRBV5-1; 9 bases agree with TRBD1. This CDR3 is built from 14 residues. J was trimmed by 7 bases and V by 4 bases; bases with no gene match: 8. Germline CDR1 SGHRS, CDR2 YFSETQ. In DNA form, the CDR3 reads TGCGCCAGCAGCGAGGACAGGGGATATTTTGGCTACACCTTC. It encodes CASSEDRGYFGYTF.

The chain recombines TRBV2 with TRBJ1-2; D is ambiguous. The CDR3 sequence is 16 residues long. Per the germline V gene, CDR1 is SNHLY and CDR2 is FYNNEI. The V and J ends lost 6 bases and 0 bases respectively, with 17 bases between them. CDR3 sequence: CASSEALRRSNYGYTF. The CDR3 coding sequence is TGTGCCAGCAGCGAGGCGCTCCGCCGGTCTAACTATGGCTACACCTTC. Supplemented by reference TRBV2 and TRBJ1-2, the full variable domain reads EPEVTQTPSHQVTQMGQEVILRCVPISNHLYFYWYRQILGQKVEFLVSFYNNEISEKSEIFDDQFSVERPDGSNFTLKIRSTKLEDSAMYFCASSEALRRSNYGYTFGSGTRLTVV.

The J gene is TRBJ2-5, the V gene TRBV19; TRBD2 is a possible D gene (6 bases). The V gene lost 3 bases and the J gene lost 7 bases, with 15 bases spanning the gap. This CDR3 has 14 residues. CDR1 LNHDA and CDR2 SQIVND come from the germline V gene (reference sequence). The CDR3 DNA is TGTGCCAGTAGTATGGTGAACACAGCGGGGACCCAGTACTTC. It specifies CASSMVNTAGTQYF.

The gene calls are TRBV6-4 and TRBJ2-1, with 11 bases that match TRBD2. The germline CDR1 and CDR2 sequences are MRHNA and SNTAGT. CDR3 length: 15 residues. Losses at the gene ends were 5 bases for V and 4 bases for J; bases not matched to a gene: 4. CDR3 sequence (DNA): TGTGCCAGCAGTCCCGGGACTAGCGGTTACAATGAGCAGTTCTTC. It encodes CASSPGTSGYNEQFF.

The chain recombines TRBV12-5 with TRBJ2-3; TRBD2 matches 13 bases. The junction had 1 base not matched to a gene; V was cut back by 7 bases and J by 0 bases. From germline, CDR1 is LGHNT and CDR2 FRNRAP. This CDR3 is 15 amino acids long. CDR3 sequence reads: CASATSGRSTDTQYF. CDR3 DNA sequence: TGTGCTAGTGCGACTAGCGGGAGGAGCACAGATACGCAGTATTTT.